A single T cell receptor (beta chain) is shown here with its context. Its target is unknown. This record belongs to a study of beta chain features in type 1 diabetes. Whole-study findings and limits: All four CD4+ subsets from Type 1 diabetes patients carried moderately but significantly shorter TCRB CDR3s. PCR might favor shorter templates, equally in patients and controls.

Looked up from germline, CDR1 is SGHRS and CDR2 is YFSETQ. The CDR3 covers 14 residues. The V gene lost 2 bases and the J gene lost 3 bases, with 11 bases spanning the gap. Every bit of the isolated RNA underwent reverse transcription, so sequencing read expressed TCRB transcripts. Libraries were prepared by immunoSEQ multiplex PCR; TCRdb keeps only in-frame clonotypes and omits some of them. The sample records 450,000 to 600,000 clones, roughly 30% being singletons. The V and J genes are TRBV5-1 and TRBJ2-5, with a possible D match to TRBD2 (5 bases). Specimen: naive CD4+ T cells from blood. The origin of this receptor is a man between 18 and 35 years old in good health. The CDR3 DNA sequence: TGCGCCAGCAGCTTACTAAGCGGTGAAGAGACCCAGTACTTC. Translation gives CASSLLSGEETQYF. Full variable domain (remainder filled in from reference TRBV5-1 and TRBJ2-5): KAGVTQTPRYLIKTRGQQVTLSCSPISGHRSVSWYQQTPGQGLQFLFEYFSETQRNKGNFPGRFSGRQFSNSRSEMNVSTLELGDSALYLCASSLLSGEETQYFGPGTRLLVL.